A selection of T cell receptor beta chains follows, all from one sample in a study of CD8+ T cells in alopecia areata. Repertoires were generated with immunoSEQ multiplex PCR, while TCRdb's copy carries only in-frame clones and drops some. The sample has 150,000 or so clones; less than 65% are singletons. The specimen comprised CD8+ T cells sorted from blood, sampled at week 0. The receptors were sampled from a human donor with alopecia areata. The CDR3 runs from the conserved cysteine through the conserved F or W. A D gene is named only where the DNA matches it firmly. Where a row states a size, it is once, few, many or the class of an expanded clone; other rows omit it.

CDR3 length: 16; J gene: TRBJ2-7; D gene: TRBD1; clone size: NA; V gene: TRBV2; CDR3 protein: CASSAPQTGAGYEQYF; CDR3 DNA: TGTGCCAGCAGTGCCCCGCAGACAGGGGCAGGGTACGAGCAGTACTTC
CDR3 length: 13; J gene: TRBJ2-7; D gene: TRBD2; clone size: NA; V gene: TRBV29-1; CDR3 protein: CSVEDREGYEQYF; CDR3 DNA: TGCAGCGTTGAAGATCGGGAGGGCTACGAGCAGTACTTC
CDR3 length: 19; J gene: TRBJ2-7; D gene: TRBD2; clone size: NA; V gene: TRBV2; CDR3 protein: CASSSPRGTSGGSSYEQYF; CDR3 DNA: TGTGCCAGCAGCTCCCCCAGGGGGACTAGCGGGGGGTCGTCCTACGAGCAGTACTTC
CDR3 length: 14; J gene: TRBJ2-7; D gene: TRBD1; clone size: NA; V gene: TRBV13; CDR3 protein: CASSVGTASYEQYF; CDR3 DNA: TGTGCCAGCAGCGTCGGGACAGCCTCCTACGAGCAGTACTTC
CDR3 length: 15; J gene: TRBJ2-5; D gene: NA; clone size: NA; V gene: TRBV7-2; CDR3 protein: CASSYVVGEMETQYF; CDR3 DNA: TGTGCCAGCAGTTACGTTGTGGGGGAGATGGAGACCCAGTACTTC
CDR3 length: 15; J gene: TRBJ2-7; D gene: NA; clone size: NA; V gene: TRBV13; CDR3 protein: CASSPARGLEYEQYF; CDR3 DNA: TGTGCCAGCAGCCCCGCGAGGGGACTCGAATACGAGCAGTACTTC
CDR3 length: 12; J gene: TRBJ2-1; D gene: NA; clone size: few; V gene: TRBV7-2; CDR3 protein: CASSPTGGEQFF; CDR3 DNA: TGTGCCAGCAGCCCGACGGGCGGCGAGCAGTTCTTC
CDR3 length: 15; J gene: TRBJ1-2; D gene: TRBD1; clone size: few; V gene: TRBV7-9; CDR3 protein: CASSSGQGAGYGYTF; CDR3 DNA: TGTGCCAGCAGCTCCGGACAGGGAGCGGGCTATGGCTACACCTTC
CDR3 length: 16; J gene: TRBJ1-6; D gene: NA; clone size: NA; V gene: TRBV7-8; CDR3 protein: CASSSSDREANSPLHF; CDR3 DNA: TGTGCCAGCAGCTCCTCCGACCGGGAAGCTAATTCACCCCTCCACTTT
CDR3 length: 16; J gene: TRBJ2-7; D gene: TRBD1; clone size: once; V gene: TRBV29-1; CDR3 protein: CSVVGPEGQGIYEQYF; CDR3 DNA: TGCAGCGTTGTGGGCCCTGAGGGACAGGGGATTTACGAGCAGTACTTC
CDR3 length: 13; J gene: TRBJ1-1; D gene: NA; clone size: few; V gene: TRBV21-1; CDR3 protein: CASSSTVNTEAFF; CDR3 DNA: TGTGCCAGCAGCAGCACAGTGAACACTGAAGCTTTCTTT
CDR3 length: 14; J gene: TRBJ2-7; D gene: TRBD1; clone size: few; V gene: TRBV5-1; CDR3 protein: CASSFGTGPYEQYF; CDR3 DNA: TGCGCCAGCAGCTTCGGGACAGGGCCCTACGAGCAGTACTTC
CDR3 length: 17; J gene: TRBJ2-7; D gene: TRBD2; clone size: few; V gene: TRBV15; CDR3 protein: CATSDFGSASGSYEQYF; CDR3 DNA: TGTGCCACCAGCGACTTCGGGTCAGCTAGCGGCTCCTACGAGCAGTACTTC
CDR3 length: 13; J gene: TRBJ2-7; D gene: NA; clone size: NA; V gene: TRBV29-1; CDR3 protein: CSASTRSDYEQYF; CDR3 DNA: TGCAGCGCCTCGACAAGGTCGGACTACGAGCAGTACTTC
CDR3 length: 15; J gene: TRBJ1-1; D gene: NA; clone size: NA; V gene: TRBV6-1; CDR3 protein: CASSEEVGAATEAFF; CDR3 DNA: TGTGCCAGCAGTGAAGAGGTGGGGGCGGCCACTGAAGCTTTCTTT
CDR3 length: 12; J gene: TRBJ1-2; D gene: NA; clone size: NA; V gene: TRBV4-1; CDR3 protein: CASSQDSYGYTF; CDR3 DNA: TGCGCCAGCAGCCAGGACAGCTATGGCTACACCTTC
CDR3 length: 14; J gene: TRBJ2-3; D gene: TRBD2; clone size: once; V gene: TRBV9; CDR3 protein: CASSVSGGGDTQYF; CDR3 DNA: TGTGCCAGCAGCGTGAGTGGGGGAGGGGATACGCAGTATTTT
CDR3 length: 16; J gene: TRBJ1-2; D gene: NA; clone size: NA; V gene: TRBV10-3; CDR3 protein: CAISHPPMRPNYGYTF; CDR3 DNA: TGTGCCATCAGTCACCCCCCCATGAGGCCTAACTATGGCTACACCTTC
CDR3 length: 15; J gene: TRBJ2-1; D gene: NA; clone size: few; V gene: TRBV4-3; CDR3 protein: CASSQDRGGVNEQFF; CDR3 DNA: TGCGCCAGCAGCCAAGATCGGGGCGGGGTGAATGAGCAGTTCTTC
CDR3 length: 15; J gene: TRBJ1-2; D gene: NA; clone size: NA; V gene: TRBV9; CDR3 protein: CASSETGGGLYGYTF; CDR3 DNA: TGTGCCAGCAGCGAAACAGGAGGCGGTCTGTATGGCTACACCTTC
CDR3 length: 18; J gene: TRBJ1-6; D gene: NA; clone size: few; V gene: TRBV5-1; CDR3 protein: CASSLGTRDGRNNSPLHF; CDR3 DNA: TGCGCCAGCAGCTTGGGAACCCGGGACGGTAGAAATAATTCACCCCTCCACTTT
CDR3 length: 14; J gene: TRBJ2-1; D gene: TRBD2; clone size: NA; V gene: TRBV4-3; CDR3 protein: CASSQGRGSDEQFF; CDR3 DNA: TGCGCCAGCAGCCAGGGGAGGGGATCCGATGAGCAGTTCTTC